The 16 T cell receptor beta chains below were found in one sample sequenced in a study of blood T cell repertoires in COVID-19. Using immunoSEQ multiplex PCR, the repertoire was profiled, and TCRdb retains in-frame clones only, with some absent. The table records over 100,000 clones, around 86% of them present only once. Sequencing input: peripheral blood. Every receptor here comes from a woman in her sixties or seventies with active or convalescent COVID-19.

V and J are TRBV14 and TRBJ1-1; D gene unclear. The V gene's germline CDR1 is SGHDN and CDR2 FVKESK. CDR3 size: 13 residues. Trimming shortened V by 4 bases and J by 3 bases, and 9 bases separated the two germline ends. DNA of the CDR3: TGTGCCAGCAGCCCCACAATCGACACTGAAGCTTTCTTT. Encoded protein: CASSPTIDTEAFF.

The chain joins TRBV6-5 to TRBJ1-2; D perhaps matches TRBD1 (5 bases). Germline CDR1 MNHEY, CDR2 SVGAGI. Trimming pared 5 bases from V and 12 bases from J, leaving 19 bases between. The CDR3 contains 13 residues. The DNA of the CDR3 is TGTGCCAGCAGTCAACCGGGACTCTCGGGCCACACCTTC. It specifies CASSQPGLSGHTF.

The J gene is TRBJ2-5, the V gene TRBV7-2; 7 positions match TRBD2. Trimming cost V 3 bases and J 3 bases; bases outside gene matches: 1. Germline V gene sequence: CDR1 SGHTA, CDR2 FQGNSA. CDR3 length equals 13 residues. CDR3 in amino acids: CASSFRGEETQYF. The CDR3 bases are TGTGCCAGCAGCTTTCGGGGGGAAGAGACCCAGTACTTC.

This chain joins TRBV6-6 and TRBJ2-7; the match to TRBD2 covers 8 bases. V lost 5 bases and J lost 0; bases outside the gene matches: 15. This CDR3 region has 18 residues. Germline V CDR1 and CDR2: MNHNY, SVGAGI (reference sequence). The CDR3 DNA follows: TGTGCCAGCAGTCGATTGCCGTCCGGGACTAGAAGCTCCTACGAGCAGTACTTC. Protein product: CASSRLPSGTRSSYEQYF.

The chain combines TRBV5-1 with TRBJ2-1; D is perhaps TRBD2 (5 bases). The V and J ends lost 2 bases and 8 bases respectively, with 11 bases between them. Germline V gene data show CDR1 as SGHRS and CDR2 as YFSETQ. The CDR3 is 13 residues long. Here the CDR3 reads CASSFLAMDEQFF. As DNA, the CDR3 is TGCGCCAGCAGCTTTCTAGCTATGGATGAGCAGTTCTTC.

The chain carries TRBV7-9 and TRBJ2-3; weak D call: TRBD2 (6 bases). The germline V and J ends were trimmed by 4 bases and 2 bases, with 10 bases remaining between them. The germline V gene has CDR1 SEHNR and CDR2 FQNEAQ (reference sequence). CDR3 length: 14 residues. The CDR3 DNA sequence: TGTGCCAGCAGCTCGGGCGGGGCCACAGATACGCAGTATTTT. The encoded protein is CASSSGGATDTQYF.

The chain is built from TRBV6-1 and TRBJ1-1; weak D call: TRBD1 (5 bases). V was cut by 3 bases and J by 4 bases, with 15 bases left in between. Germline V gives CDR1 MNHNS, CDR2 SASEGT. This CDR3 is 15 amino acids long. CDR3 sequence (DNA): TGTGCCAGCAGTGACCTCTCGGGGGGGTCCACTGAAGCTTTCTTT. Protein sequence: CASSDLSGGSTEAFF.

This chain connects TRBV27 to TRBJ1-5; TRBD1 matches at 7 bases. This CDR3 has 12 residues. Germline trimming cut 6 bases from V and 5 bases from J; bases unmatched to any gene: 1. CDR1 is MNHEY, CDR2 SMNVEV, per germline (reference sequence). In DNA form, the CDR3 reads TGTGCCAGCAGGACAGGGTATCAGCCCCAGCATTTT. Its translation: CASRTGYQPQHF.

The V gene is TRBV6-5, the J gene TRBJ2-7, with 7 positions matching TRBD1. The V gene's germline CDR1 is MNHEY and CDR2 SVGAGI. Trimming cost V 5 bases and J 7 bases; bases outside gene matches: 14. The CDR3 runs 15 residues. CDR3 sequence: CASSNRGATHKEQYF. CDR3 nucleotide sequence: TGTGCCAGCAGTAACAGGGGCGCAACGCATAAAGAGCAGTACTTC.

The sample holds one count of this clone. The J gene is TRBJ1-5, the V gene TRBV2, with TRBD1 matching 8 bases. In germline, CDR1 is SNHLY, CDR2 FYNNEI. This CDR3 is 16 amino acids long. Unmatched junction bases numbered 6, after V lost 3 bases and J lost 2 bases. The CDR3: CASSDGRTGRNQPQHF. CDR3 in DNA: TGTGCCAGCAGTGACGGAAGGACAGGGCGCAATCAGCCCCAGCATTTT.

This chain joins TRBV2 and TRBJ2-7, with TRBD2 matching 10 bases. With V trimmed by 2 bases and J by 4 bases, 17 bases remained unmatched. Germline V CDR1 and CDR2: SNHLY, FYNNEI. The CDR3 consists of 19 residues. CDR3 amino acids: CASSESPASGGQRGYEQYV. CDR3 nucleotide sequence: TGTGCCAGCAGTGAATCTCCGGCTAGCGGGGGCCAAAGAGGATACGAGCAGTACGTC.

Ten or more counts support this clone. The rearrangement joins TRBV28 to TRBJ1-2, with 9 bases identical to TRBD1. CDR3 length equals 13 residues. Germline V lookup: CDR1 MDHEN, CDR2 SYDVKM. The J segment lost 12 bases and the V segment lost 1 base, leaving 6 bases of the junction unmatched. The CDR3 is CASSLSADRGHTF. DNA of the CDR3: TGTGCCAGCAGTTTATCGGCGGACAGGGGACACACCTTC.

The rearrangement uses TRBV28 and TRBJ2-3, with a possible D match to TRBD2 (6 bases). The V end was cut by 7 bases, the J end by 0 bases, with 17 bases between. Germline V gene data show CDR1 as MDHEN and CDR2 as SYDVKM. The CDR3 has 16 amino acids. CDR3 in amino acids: CASKIRGTSSTDTQYF. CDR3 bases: TGTGCCAGCAAAATCCGGGGGACGTCCAGCACAGATACGCAGTATTTT.

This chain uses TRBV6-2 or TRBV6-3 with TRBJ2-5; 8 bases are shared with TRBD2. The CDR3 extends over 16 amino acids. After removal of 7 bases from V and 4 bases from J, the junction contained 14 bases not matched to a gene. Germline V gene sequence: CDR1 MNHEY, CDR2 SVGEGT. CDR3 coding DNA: TGTGCCAGCACCCCTGGGGGAGCGGGAGTGCGAGAGACCCAGTACTTC. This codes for CASTPGGAGVRETQYF.

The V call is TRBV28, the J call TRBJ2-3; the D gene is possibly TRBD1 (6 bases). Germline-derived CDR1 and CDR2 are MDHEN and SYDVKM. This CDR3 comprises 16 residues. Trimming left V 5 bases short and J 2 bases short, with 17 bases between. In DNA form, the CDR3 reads TGTGCCAGCAGTCCCACCTCGGACAGAGCCACAGATACGCAGTATTTT. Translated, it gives CASSPTSDRATDTQYF.

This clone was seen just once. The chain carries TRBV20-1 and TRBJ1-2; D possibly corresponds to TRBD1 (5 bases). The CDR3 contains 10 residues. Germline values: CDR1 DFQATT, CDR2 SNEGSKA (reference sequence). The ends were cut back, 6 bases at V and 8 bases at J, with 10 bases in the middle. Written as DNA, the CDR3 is TGCAGTGCGCATTACAGGGGCTACACCTTC. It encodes CSAHYRGYTF.